The sequence of this TCR beta chain was determined in a study of regulatory T cells in long-lasting Graves disease. Combining iRepertoire HTBI primers with Arm-PCR of CDR3 regions, the authors built TCR beta libraries. Original processing notes: Analysis of the samples identified roughly 62 TRBV and roughly 13 TRBJ segments. TCRdb passed the multiplex PCR reads through MiXCR, listing each CDR3 protein once. The V and J calls were not made by the authors but by TCRdb's processing. The data contain about 460,000 distinct CDR3 sequences, less than 15% of them singletons. The CDR3 is made up of 14 amino acids. Germline loops: CDR1 MNHEY, CDR2 SMNVEV (reference sequence). V dropped 5 bases and J dropped 1 base, with 9 bases sitting between them. Time point described: newly diagnosed GD, antithyroid drugs for less than 3 months. PBMC RNA was the source of the TCR library. There are a few counts of this clonotype.

This same sample was also part of a study on T cells in Graves' hyperthyroidism and ophthalmopathy. As that study records: Exclusion followed for patients with uncontrolled infection, other autoimmune disease, pregnancy or lactation. The study used the HTBI primer set for a first-round RT-PCR of the TCR CDR3.

The specimen comprised peripheral blood mononuclear cells (PBMCs), sampled at new diagnosis, from a patient treated with antithyroid drugs. This receptor was identified in a woman in her 50s with Graves disease. The gene calls are TRBV27 and TRBJ1-5; no firm D call. CDR3 sequence reads: CASSRSLSNQPQHF. The CDR3 DNA sequence: TGTGCCAGCAGTAGATCTCTCAGCAATCAGCCCCAGCATTTT.